The 8 T cell receptor beta chains given below trace back to one sample, sequenced in a study of cytomegalovirus exposure and HLA in healthy donors. In the PCR, 60 Vbeta and 13 Jbeta primers were used. The method was immunoSEQ multiplex PCR; TCRdb's version includes in-frame clones alone and lacks a portion of them. The profile shows about 160,000 clones, around 78% of them singletons. What was sequenced was PBMCs. These receptors came from a woman aged 40 to 50 in good health and CMV-seronegative.

This chain joins TRBV30 and TRBJ2-7; 8 bases align to TRBD2. The CDR3 totals 13 residues. V trimming: 2 bases; J trimming: 3 bases; junction bases outside the gene matches: 3. Germline V lookup: CDR1 GTSNPN, CDR2 SVGIG (reference sequence). The CDR3 protein is CAWSRTSGYEQYF. In DNA, the CDR3 is TGTGCCTGGAGTCGAACTAGCGGCTACGAGCAGTACTTC.

Regarding this clone: The same CDR3 also results from other DNA sequences found in this sample. The chain couples TRBV6-1 to TRBJ1-1; TRBD1 might be the D (5 bases). The CDR3 is made up of 14 amino acids. CDR1 is MNHNS and CDR2 is SASEGT in the germline V gene. V lost 4 bases and J 1 base, leaving 10 bases between the germline ends. The CDR3 spells CASSGQGGNTEAFF. CDR3 sequence (DNA): TGTGCCAGCAGTGGGCAGGGCGGGAACACTGAAGCTTTCTTT.

The rearrangement joins TRBV6-1 to TRBJ2-5, with TRBD2 matching over 7 bases. The J call may be wrong; the DNA end is better matched by TRBJ2-7. The CDR3 is made up of 19 amino acids. Germline CDR1 is MNHNS and CDR2 is SASEGT. The CDR3 bases are TGTGCCAGCAGTGAAAGGTGGGCCCTTCGTAGGACTAGCTCCTACGAGCAGTACTTC. Protein: CASSERWALRRTSSYEQYF.

The chain combines TRBV19 with TRBJ2-5, with D possibly TRBD2 on 5 matching bases. Per germline, CDR1 LNHDA and CDR2 SQIVND (reference sequence). This CDR3 has 14 residues. V was pared by 1 base and J by 2 bases, with 8 bases between. The CDR3 nucleotides are TGTGCCAGTAGTATAGGAGGGAAACAAGAGACCCAGTACTTC. Residues: CASSIGGKQETQYF.

This clone was seen once. V and J are TRBV2 and TRBJ1-6; possible D gene TRBD1, 6 bases. Germline V lookup: CDR1 SNHLY, CDR2 FYNNEI. The V gene lost 3 bases and the J gene lost 8 bases, with 11 bases spanning the gap. This CDR3 comprises 14 residues. The CDR3 sequence: CASSDAGDYSPLHF. The CDR3 DNA is TGTGCCAGCAGTGATGCAGGGGATTATTCACCCCTCCACTTT.

The chain uses TRBV19 and TRBJ1-5, with D maybe TRBD1 (6 bases). CDR3 length: 13 amino acids. The germline V gene encodes CDR1 LNHDA and CDR2 SQIVND (reference sequence). Trimming left V 7 bases short and J 5 bases short, with 12 bases between. In nucleotides, the CDR3 is TGTGCCAGTAAAGGACAGTTCGATCAGCCCCAGCATTTT. Translated: CASKGQFDQPQHF.

V is TRBV30 and J is TRBJ1-1, with D possibly matching TRBD1 (5 bases). The germline V gene has CDR1 GTSNPN and CDR2 SVGIG (reference sequence). This CDR3 comprises 11 residues. Trimming stripped 1 base from V and 8 bases from J, with 8 bases between. In DNA form, the CDR3 reads TGTGCCTGGAGTGCCCGACAGGAAGCTTTCTTT. Protein: CAWSARQEAFF.

V usage is TRBV7-6 and J usage is TRBJ2-2, with D perhaps matching TRBD2 (5 bases). Germline CDR1 is SGHVS and CDR2 is FNYEAQ. Trimming stripped 4 bases from V and 6 bases from J, with 15 bases between. This CDR3 is built from 15 residues. This CDR3 reads CASSSPQGLAGELFF. DNA for the CDR3: TGTGCCAGCAGCTCGCCTCAAGGACTCGCCGGGGAGCTGTTTTTT.